The 30 T cell receptor beta chains below all came from one sample that was sequenced in a study of blood T cell repertoires in COVID-19. Sequencing was performed with immunoSEQ multiplex PCR; in TCRdb, only in-frame clones are kept and a portion is missing. This table holds about 140,000 clones, roughly 73% found once. The sequenced sample was peripheral blood. The receptors here all came from a woman aged 45-65 years with active or convalescent COVID-19.

The V and J genes are TRBV6-4 and TRBJ2-2; 13 bases are a match to TRBD2. CDR1 and CDR2 (germline): MRHNA, SNTAGT. This CDR3 region has 16 residues. The V gene end was trimmed by 4 bases and the J gene end by 4 bases; junction bases not matched to a gene: 3. The CDR3 region has the DNA TGTGCCAGCAGTGGACTAGCGGGGGGCCTCACCGGGGAGCTGTTTTTT. Translated, it gives CASSGLAGGLTGELFF.

Only a few counts were recorded for this clone. The chain links TRBV5-4 to TRBJ2-5, with 8 bases matching TRBD1. J was trimmed by 2 bases and V by 2 bases; bases with no gene match: 8. This CDR3 has 16 amino acids. Germline V lookup: CDR1 SGHNT, CDR2 YYREEE (reference sequence). In DNA form, the CDR3 reads TGTGCCAGCAGCTTTGGCGGACAGGGTGGACAAGAGACCCAGTACTTC. It codes for CASSFGGQGGQETQYF.

This chain connects TRBV28 to TRBJ2-1; TRBD1 agrees at 7 bases. The CDR3 spans 14 residues. Germline CDR1 reads MDHEN; CDR2 reads SYDVKM. The J segment lost 4 bases and the V segment lost 4 bases, leaving 4 bases of the junction unmatched. CDR3 protein: CASSSGTDYNEQFF. The DNA of the CDR3 is TGTGCCAGCAGTTCCGGGACAGATTACAATGAGCAGTTCTTC. Full variable domain (missing parts from reference TRBV28 and TRBJ2-1): DVKVTQSSRYLVKRTGEKVFLECVQDMDHENMFWYRQDPGLGLRLIYFSYDVKMKEKGDIPEGYSVSREKKERFSLILESASTNQTSMYLCASSSGTDYNEQFFGPGTRLTVL.

The chain joins TRBV27 to TRBJ1-6; no clear D. This CDR3 is 15 amino acids long. V lost 4 bases, J lost 8 bases, and 15 bases lay in between. CDR1 and CDR2 from the germline V gene are MNHEY and SMNVEV (reference sequence). In DNA, the CDR3 is TGTGCCAGCAGTTACTTCGCACGGGAAGATTCACCCCTCCACTTT. Protein product: CASSYFAREDSPLHF.

V is TRBV29-1 and J is TRBJ1-2; 8 positions agree with TRBD1. Germline V CDR1 and CDR2: SQVTM, ANQGSEA. This CDR3 spans 12 amino acids. After removal of 7 bases from V and 5 bases from J, the junction contained 6 bases not matched to a gene. The CDR3 here is CSAGQGAYGYTF. In nucleotides, the CDR3 is TGCAGCGCCGGACAGGGCGCTTATGGCTACACCTTC.

This chain links TRBV5-5 with TRBJ2-3; the D gene is possibly TRBD2 (5 bases). V dropped 4 bases and J dropped 3 bases, with 12 bases sitting between them. Germline CDR1 reads SGHKS; CDR2 reads YYEKEE (reference sequence). There are 14 residues in the CDR3. CDR3 DNA: TGTGCCAGCAGCGGAGGTGTTTGGACAGATACGCAGTATTTT. This gives the protein CASSGGVWTDTQYF. The full variable domain, in which reference TRBV5-5 and TRBJ2-3 provide the parts outside the CDR3, is DAGVTQSPTHLIKTRGQQVTLRCSPISGHKSVSWYQQVLGQGPQFIFQYYEKEERGRGNFPDRFSARQFPNYSSELNVNALLLGDSALYLCASSGGVWTDTQYFGPGTRLTVL.

The rearrangement joins TRBV5-6 to TRBJ1-2; D gene unclear. V was pared by 4 bases and J by 1 base, with 5 bases between. The CDR3 has 12 residues. The germline V gene encodes CDR1 SGHDT and CDR2 YYEEEE. CDR3 sequence (DNA): TGTGCCAGCAGCGCGGTTAACTATGGCTACACCTTC. This gives the protein CASSAVNYGYTF. Filled out from reference TRBV5-6 and TRBJ1-2, the complete variable domain reads DAGVTQSPTHLIKTRGQQVTLRCSPKSGHDTVSWYQQALGQGPQFIFQYYEEEERQRGNFPDRFSGHQFPNYSSELNVNALLLGDSALYLCASSAVNYGYTFGSGTRLTVV.

Turning to this clone: One junction end disagrees with the germline gene, perhaps due to a read error. The CDR3 nucleotides read TGTGCCAGCAGCCTAGCGGACAGGGGAATCTTAGCCAAAAACATTCAGTACTTC. Its translation is CASSLADRGILAKNIQYF. The V call is TRBV7-8, the J call TRBJ2-4; 9 bases are a match to TRBD1. The CDR3 totals 18 residues. Germline V gives CDR1 SGHVS, CDR2 FQNEAQ.

This chain joins TRBV7-3 and TRBJ2-2, with a tentative D call TRBD2 (5 bases). The CDR3 runs to 15 residues. V lost 5 bases and J lost 1, with 11 bases in between. CDR1 is SGHTA, CDR2 FQGTGA, per germline. CDR3 loop: CASSLARGNTGELFF. In nucleotides, the CDR3 is TGTGCCAGCAGCCTAGCTAGAGGGAACACCGGGGAGCTGTTTTTT.

The chain couples TRBV3-1 (or the pseudogene TRBV3-2) to TRBJ1-5; unclear D gene. Germline lookup yields CDR1 LGHDT and CDR2 YNNKEL (reference sequence). CDR3 length equals 13 residues. V lost 3 bases to trimming and J lost 5 bases, with 8 bases between them. CDR3 nucleotide sequence: TGTGCCAGCAGCCAGTCCAGTGATCAGCCCCAGCATTTT. It translates to CASSQSSDQPQHF.

The V and J genes are TRBV7-2 and TRBJ2-7; 11 nucleotides align to TRBD1. J lost 3 bases, V lost 3 bases, and 13 bases had no gene match. Germline assignment: CDR1 SGHTA and CDR2 FQGNSA. The CDR3 contains 18 residues. CDR3 DNA: TGTGCCAGCAGCTTGGGGCCCTCCGGGACAGGGGGTATCTACGAGCAGTACTTC. Translation gives CASSLGPSGTGGIYEQYF.

The V and J genes are TRBV30 and TRBJ1-6; 8 bases are shared with TRBD1. The germline CDR1 and CDR2 sequences are GTSNPN and SVGIG (reference sequence). This CDR3 is built from 18 residues. After removal of 4 bases from V and 5 bases from J, the junction contained 16 bases not matched to a gene. The CDR3 reads CAWKGPRTTGADNSPLHF. The CDR3 DNA follows: TGTGCCTGGAAAGGTCCCCGAACGACAGGGGCCGATAATTCACCCCTCCACTTT.

This clone appeared a few times. The V and J genes are TRBV30 and TRBJ2-1; TRBD2 matches 9 bases. V trimming: 2 bases; J trimming: 2 bases; junction bases outside the gene matches: 7. From germline, CDR1 is GTSNPN and CDR2 SVGIG (reference sequence). The CDR3 is 16 residues long. The CDR3 loop is CAWSPPRGGAYNEQFF. The CDR3 coding sequence is TGTGCCTGGAGTCCCCCTCGCGGGGGGGCCTACAATGAGCAGTTCTTC.

The gene calls are TRBV3-1 (or the pseudogene TRBV3-2) and TRBJ1-2, with 12 positions matching TRBD1. Looked up from germline, CDR1 is LGHDT and CDR2 is YNNKEL (reference sequence). The J segment lost 4 bases and the V segment lost 1 base, leaving 13 bases of the junction unmatched. The CDR3 length is 19 residues. The CDR3 DNA reads as TGTGCCAGCAGCCAAGCGTACCGGGACAGGGGGCTTTCTAGCTATGGCTACACCTTC. Translation gives CASSQAYRDRGLSSYGYTF.

This sequence joins TRBV7-8 and TRBJ2-7, with 7 bases lining up with TRBD1. Germline V CDR1 and CDR2: SGHVS, FQNEAQ. The CDR3 totals 13 residues. The trim removed 4 bases at V and 3 bases at J, leaving 3 bases unmatched. Here the CDR3 DNA reads TGTGCCAGCAGCTCGGGACAGAGCTACGAGCAGTACTTC. Encoded protein: CASSSGQSYEQYF.

The V gene is TRBV29-1, the J gene TRBJ1-2; 10 bases map to TRBD1. The junction had 2 bases not matched to a gene; V was cut back by 4 bases and J by 6 bases. Germline V gene lookup returns CDR1 SQVTM and CDR2 ANQGSEA. CDR3 length: 12 amino acids. The DNA for the CDR3 is TGCAGCGTTGCGGGACAGGGGAATGGCTACACCTTC. It translates to CSVAGQGNGYTF. The whole variable domain, filled in from reference TRBV29-1 and TRBJ1-2, reads SAVISQKPSRDICQRGTSLTIQCQVDSQVTMMFWYRQQPGQSLTLIATANQGSEATYESGFVIDKFPISRPNLTFSTLTVSNMSPEDSSIYLCSVAGQGNGYTFGSGTRLTVV.

The chain recombines TRBV5-6 with TRBJ1-1; the D gene is possibly TRBD1 (5 bases). Germline V gene lookup returns CDR1 SGHDT and CDR2 YYEEEE. V lost 4 bases to trimming and J lost 0 bases, with 10 bases between them. The CDR3 is 14 residues long. The CDR3 DNA reads as TGTGCCAGCAGCCGGGGACTCTTGAACACTGAAGCTTTCTTT. Its translation is CASSRGLLNTEAFF.

V gene TRBV3-1 (or the pseudogene TRBV3-2) combines with J gene TRBJ2-7, with D perhaps matching TRBD1 (6 bases). Germline loops: CDR1 LGHDT, CDR2 YNNKEL (reference sequence). Trimming left V 4 bases short and J 6 bases short, with 13 bases between. The CDR3 length is 13 residues. CDR3 nucleotide sequence: TGTGCCAGCAGCCGAGCACAGGGACGCGAGCAGTACTTC. Amino acid sequence: CASSRAQGREQYF.

The genes are TRBV19 and TRBJ2-5, with 9 bases lining up with TRBD2. CDR1 is LNHDA, CDR2 SQIVND, per germline (reference sequence). The V segment lost 3 bases and the J segment 5 bases; nucleotides outside the gene matches: 7. This CDR3 comprises 15 residues. The CDR3 region is CASSISGRGGETQYF. In nucleotides, the CDR3 is TGTGCCAGTAGTATTAGCGGGAGAGGAGGGGAGACCCAGTACTTC.

This chain joins TRBV12-3 or TRBV12-4 and TRBJ2-7; 7 bases match TRBD1. The J segment lost 5 bases and the V segment lost 6 bases, leaving 7 bases of the junction unmatched. This CDR3 is 13 amino acids long. The DNA of the CDR3 is TGTGCCAGCAGCCCGACAGGGTCCCACGAGCAGTACTTC. Amino acids: CASSPTGSHEQYF.

This chain links TRBV9 with TRBJ1-5; 8 nucleotides line up with TRBD1. With 4 bases clipped from V and 1 base from J, the junction kept 4 bases outside the gene matches. The germline V gene encodes CDR1 SGDLS and CDR2 YYNGEE. The CDR3 consists of 15 residues. CDR3 sequence reads: CASSPGQGSNQPQHF. Written as DNA, the CDR3 is TGTGCCAGCAGCCCCGGACAGGGCAGCAATCAGCCCCAGCATTTT.

This clone showed up just once. The chain couples TRBV5-4 to TRBJ2-7; TRBD1 agrees at 8 bases. The germline gives CDR1 SGHNT, CDR2 YYREEE (reference sequence). The CDR3 contains 14 residues. V trimming: 4 bases; J trimming: 1 base; junction bases outside the gene matches: 4. CDR3: CASSTRDRSYEQYF. DNA of the CDR3: TGTGCCAGCAGCACCAGGGACAGGTCCTACGAGCAGTACTTC.

The gene calls are TRBV6-6 and TRBJ1-1, with a weak D call TRBD1 (6 bases). V lost 5 bases to trimming and J lost 1 base, with 14 bases between them. Germline lookup yields CDR1 MNHNY and CDR2 SVGAGI (reference sequence). The length of the CDR3 is 15 residues. The chain's CDR3 is CASSKGTQWNTEAFF. The CDR3 DNA follows: TGTGCCAGCAGTAAGGGGACACAGTGGAACACTGAAGCTTTCTTT.

The rearrangement joins TRBV5-4 to TRBJ2-3, with TRBD2 as a possible D gene (6 bases). V was pared by 4 bases and J by 4 bases, with 16 bases between. The CDR3 extends over 15 amino acids. The germline V gene has CDR1 SGHNT and CDR2 YYREEE (reference sequence). CDR3 nucleotides: TGTGCCAGCAGCCTGGAGACGACTAGTTCAGATACGCAGTATTTT. The encoded protein is CASSLETTSSDTQYF.

V usage is TRBV3-1 (or the pseudogene TRBV3-2) and J usage is TRBJ1-6; no reliable D call. In germline, CDR1 is LGHDT, CDR2 YNNKEL (reference sequence). This CDR3 has 17 amino acids. Trimming took 1 base from V and 0 from J, leaving 10 bases between them. CDR3 in amino acids: CASSQASISSYNSPLHF. The DNA of the CDR3 is TGTGCCAGCAGCCAAGCAAGCATTAGCTCCTATAATTCACCCCTCCACTTT.

The chain joins TRBV2 to TRBJ2-2; 13 bases fit TRBD2. J was trimmed by 8 bases and V by 6 bases; bases with no gene match: 6. This CDR3 comprises 15 residues. Germline V gene data show CDR1 as SNHLY and CDR2 as FYNNEI. This chain's CDR3 is CASSAGLAGRGELFF. DNA for the CDR3: TGTGCCAGCAGCGCGGGACTAGCGGGGAGGGGGGAGCTGTTTTTT.

This clone was seen only once. J is TRBJ1-1 and V is TRBV19; the match to TRBD1 covers 10 bases. V lost 3 bases to trimming and J lost 4 bases; unmatched junction nucleotides: 8. The CDR3 totals 16 residues. Germline CDR1 and CDR2: LNHDA and SQIVND (reference sequence). The CDR3 here is CASSIRDRGWGTEAFF. DNA of the CDR3: TGTGCCAGTAGTATCCGGGACAGGGGATGGGGCACTGAAGCTTTCTTT.

The count of this clone is one. The rearrangement uses TRBV19 and TRBJ2-2, with D possibly being TRBD1 (5 bases). V was cut by 6 bases and J by 2 bases, with 7 bases left in between. This CDR3 region has 13 residues. The germline gives CDR1 LNHDA, CDR2 SQIVND (reference sequence). CDR3 protein: CASRQGNTGELFF. The CDR3, as DNA: TGTGCCAGTAGGCAGGGAAACACCGGGGAGCTGTTTTTT. Looking up the rest from reference TRBV19 and TRBJ2-2 gives the full variable domain: DGGITQSPKYLFRKEGQNVTLSCEQNLNHDAMYWYRQDPGQGLRLIYYSQIVNDFQKGDIAEGYSVSREKKESFPLTVTSAQKNPTAFYLCASRQGNTGELFFGEGSRLTVL.

The gene calls are TRBV3-1 (or the pseudogene TRBV3-2) and TRBJ2-5, with TRBD2 identical over 7 bases. V was pared by 1 base and J by 4 bases, with 6 bases of the junction left unmatched. CDR3 length: 15 amino acids. CDR1 is LGHDT, CDR2 YNNKEL, per germline (reference sequence). CDR3 DNA: TGTGCCAGCAGCCAAGCCCGGGGAGGGGTAGAGACCCAGTACTTC. Translating it yields CASSQARGGVETQYF.

This sequence joins TRBV11-3 and TRBJ2-5, with D possibly matching TRBD2 (6 bases). The V gene's germline CDR1 is SGHNT and CDR2 YENEEA. This CDR3 is 13 amino acids long. The ends were cut back, 4 bases at V and 5 bases at J, with 11 bases in the middle. The CDR3 DNA is TGTGCCAGCAGCTCGGGGACTTCGGAGACCCAGTACTTC. This translates into CASSSGTSETQYF.